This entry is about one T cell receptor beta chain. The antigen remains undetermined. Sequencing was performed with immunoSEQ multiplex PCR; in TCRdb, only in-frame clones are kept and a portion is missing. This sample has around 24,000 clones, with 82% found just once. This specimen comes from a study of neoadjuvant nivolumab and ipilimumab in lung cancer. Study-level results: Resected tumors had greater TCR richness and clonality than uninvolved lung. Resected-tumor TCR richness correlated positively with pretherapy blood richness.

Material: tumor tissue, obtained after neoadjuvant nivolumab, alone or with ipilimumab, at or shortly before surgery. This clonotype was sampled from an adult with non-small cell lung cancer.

The CDR3 nucleotides read TGTGCCAGCAGCTTGACTTCCAGCTCCTACGAGCAGTACTTC. Its protein is CASSLTSSSYEQYF. The gene calls are TRBV5-4 and TRBJ2-7; the D is unclear. The CDR3 sequence is 14 residues long. Trimming removed 1 base at V and 0 bases at J, with 8 bases between. Per germline, CDR1 SGHNT and CDR2 YYREEE (reference sequence).